This T cell receptor (beta chain) was found in a study of STAT5B mutations in CD4+ large granular lymphocyte leukemia. Using immunoSEQ multiplex PCR, the repertoire was profiled, and TCRdb retains in-frame clones only, with some absent. The sample lists 40,000 to 55,000 clones; around 85% were seen once. Overall study results and limits: Data were not HLA-matched across samples. 8/27 top patient clones versus 2/35 control clones were TRBV06-family.

This clone has only one observation. The antigen is undetermined. The V and J ends lost 5 bases and 4 bases, in that order; junction bases with no gene match: 5. The CDR3 consists of 14 residues. Germline-derived CDR1 and CDR2 are SGHTA and FQGTGA. Material for sequencing was CD4+ T cells from blood buffy coats. V is TRBV7-3 and J is TRBJ2-5, with TRBD2 matching over 9 bases. This clonotype was obtained from a human donor in good health. CDR3 in amino acids: CASSPGLARETQYF. CDR3 sequence (DNA): TGTGCCAGCAGCCCGGGACTAGCAAGAGAGACCCAGTACTTC.